This T cell receptor beta chain was identified during a study of technical replicates of blood from a handful of donors. Profiled with immunoSEQ multiplex PCR; TCRdb holds only in-frame clones, not every one. The repertoire has approximately 74,000 clones, 88% of them found once; the top ten carry 3.5% to 5.5%. Germline V gene data show CDR1 as SGHVS and CDR2 as FQNEAQ. The V gene end was trimmed by 1 base and the J gene end by 5 bases; junction bases not matched to a gene: 1. The CDR3 has 13 residues. The sequencing sample was made of PBMCs. The receptor was derived from a human donor in good health. Some clones in this sample may be carry-over from other donors' samples. V usage is TRBV7-8 and J usage is TRBJ1-2; 7 bases fit TRBD1. The CDR3 region has the DNA TGTGCCAGCAGCTTAGTCAGGGGGTATGGCTACACCTTC. As protein: CASSLVRGYGYTF. Full variable domain (rest looked up from reference TRBV7-8 and TRBJ1-2): GAGVSQSPRYKVAKRGQDVALRCDPISGHVSLFWYQQALGQGPEFLTYFQNEAQLDKSGLPSDRFFAERPEGSVSTLKIQRTQQEDSAVYLCASSLVRGYGYTFGSGTRLTVV.